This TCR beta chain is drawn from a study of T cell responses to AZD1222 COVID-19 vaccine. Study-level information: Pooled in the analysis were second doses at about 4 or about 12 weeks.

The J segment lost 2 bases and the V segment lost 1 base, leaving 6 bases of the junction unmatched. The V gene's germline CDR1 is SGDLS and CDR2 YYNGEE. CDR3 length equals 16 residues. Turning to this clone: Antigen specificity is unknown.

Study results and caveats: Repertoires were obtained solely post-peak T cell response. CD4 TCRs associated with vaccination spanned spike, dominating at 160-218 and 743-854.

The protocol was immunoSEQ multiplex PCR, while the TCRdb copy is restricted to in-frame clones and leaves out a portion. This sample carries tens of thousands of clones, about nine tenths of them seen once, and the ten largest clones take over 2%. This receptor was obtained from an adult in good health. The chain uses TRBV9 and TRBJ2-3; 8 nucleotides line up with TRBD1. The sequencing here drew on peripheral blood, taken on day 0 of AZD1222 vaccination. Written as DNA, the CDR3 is TGTGCCAGCAGCGTAAGAGACAGGGGTCCCACAGATACGCAGTATTTT. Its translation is CASSVRDRGPTDTQYF. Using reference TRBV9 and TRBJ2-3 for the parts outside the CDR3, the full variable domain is DSGVTQTPKHLITATGQRVTLRCSPRSGDLSVYWYQQSLDQGLQFLIQYYNGEERAKGNILERFSAQQFPDLHSELNLSSLELGDSALYFCASSVRDRGPTDTQYFGPGTRLTVL.